The T cell receptor (beta chain) under discussion was sequenced for a study of T cell repertoires in cytomegalovirus infection. About the study: Matching HLA type, along with CMV infection, was indicated by public TCR beta signatures.

This clonotype has just a few counts. Its target is unknown. This clone may be a read error of a much larger clone one base away. Notes on the study in general: Dominating the ex vivo response were TCR beta clonotypes that were CMV-specific and HLA-C-restricted. The cumulative frequency of public TCR beta families distinguished individuals who carried CMV together with the relevant HLA.

MiXCR was run by TCRdb on the reads, yielding one entry per CDR3 protein. In the table there are about 240,000 distinct CDR3 sequences, about 12% of which are singletons. Material for sequencing was PBMCs. The source is a human donor in good health (CMV status not recorded). Some clones in this sample may be carry-over from other donors' samples.

As DNA, the CDR3 is TGTGCCAGCAGCTCCGGTCGGCAGGCAGAAACTTTCTTT. Its translation is CASSSGRQAETFF. This chain connects TRBV7-8 to TRBJ1-1; D remains ambiguous. Germline CDR1 and CDR2: SGHVS and FQNEAQ. This CDR3 has 13 residues. Trimming stripped 4 bases from V and 12 bases from J, with 18 bases between.